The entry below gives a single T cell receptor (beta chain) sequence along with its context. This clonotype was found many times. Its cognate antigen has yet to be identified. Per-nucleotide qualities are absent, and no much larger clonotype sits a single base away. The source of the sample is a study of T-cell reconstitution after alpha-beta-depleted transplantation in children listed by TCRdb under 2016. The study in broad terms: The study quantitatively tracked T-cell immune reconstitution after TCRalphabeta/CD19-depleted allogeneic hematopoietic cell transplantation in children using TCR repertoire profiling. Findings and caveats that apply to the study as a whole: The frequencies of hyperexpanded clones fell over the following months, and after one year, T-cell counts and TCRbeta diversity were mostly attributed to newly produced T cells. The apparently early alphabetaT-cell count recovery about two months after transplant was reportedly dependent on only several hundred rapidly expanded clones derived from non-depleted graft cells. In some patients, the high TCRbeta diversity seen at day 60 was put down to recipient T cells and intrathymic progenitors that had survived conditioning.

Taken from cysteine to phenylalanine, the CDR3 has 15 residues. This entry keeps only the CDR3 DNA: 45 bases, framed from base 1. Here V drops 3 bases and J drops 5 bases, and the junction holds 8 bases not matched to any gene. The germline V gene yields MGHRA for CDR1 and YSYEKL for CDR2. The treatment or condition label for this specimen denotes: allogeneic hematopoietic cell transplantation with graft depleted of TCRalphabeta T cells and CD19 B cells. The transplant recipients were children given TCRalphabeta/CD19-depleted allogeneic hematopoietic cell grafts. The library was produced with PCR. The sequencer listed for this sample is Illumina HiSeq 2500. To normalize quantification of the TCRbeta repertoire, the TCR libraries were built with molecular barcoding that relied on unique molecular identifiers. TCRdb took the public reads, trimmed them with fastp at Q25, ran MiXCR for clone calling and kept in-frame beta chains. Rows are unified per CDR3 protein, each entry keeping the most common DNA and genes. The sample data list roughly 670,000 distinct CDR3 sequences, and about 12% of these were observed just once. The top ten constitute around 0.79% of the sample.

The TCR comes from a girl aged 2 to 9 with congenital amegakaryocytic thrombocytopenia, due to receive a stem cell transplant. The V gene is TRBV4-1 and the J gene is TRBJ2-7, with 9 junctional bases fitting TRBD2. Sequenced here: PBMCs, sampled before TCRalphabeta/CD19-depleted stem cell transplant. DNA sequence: TGCGCCAGCAGCCAGCGACTAGCGGAGTTCGACGAGCAGTACTTC. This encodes CASSQRLAEFDEQYF.